This T cell receptor (beta chain) emerged from a study of post-analysis software for immune sequencing data. Study information: Some patients lacked subtype; others had relapsing-remitting, secondary progressive or progressive-relapsing disease.

TCR beta cDNA libraries had unique molecular identifiers. TCRdb reprocessed the PCR reads with MiXCR, giving one entry per CDR3 protein. The sample carries fewer than 850,000 distinct CDR3 sequences, about half recorded once. The CDR3 sequence is 16 residues long. After removal of 6 bases from V and 0 bases from J, the junction contained 8 bases not matched to a gene. Per germline, CDR1 MNHNY and CDR2 SVGAGI (reference sequence). Turning to this clonotype: Its antigen is still unknown.

Study findings and constraints: Several TRBV segments (TRBV5-6, TRBV5-1 and TRBV20-1 among them) occurred more frequently in patients than in controls.

Specimen: blood. The clonotype was recovered from a girl aged 5 to 17 with multiple sclerosis. This chain joins TRBV6-6 and TRBJ2-3; TRBD2 aligns across 8 bases. The CDR3 is CASRPVAGPSTDTQYF. The CDR3 DNA reads as TGTGCCAGCAGACCTGTAGCGGGACCTAGCACAGATACGCAGTATTTT.